Many counts were recorded for the clone carrying this T cell receptor beta chain. TCRdb redid the calling of the 5' RACE reads with MiXCR, one entry per CDR3 protein. The profile shows tens of thousands of distinct CDR3 sequences, roughly 18% of them singletons. The CDR3 has 16 amino acids. The ends were cut back, 0 bases at V and 8 bases at J, with 16 bases in the middle. The germline gives CDR1 MNHEY, CDR2 SVGAGI. This entry comes from a study of early T cells in non-severe SARS-CoV-2 infection. Study background: Sequencing used unsorted whole-blood bulk RNA, so chains lack pairing.

Material: whole blood, obtained at baseline. This sequence joins TRBV6-5 and TRBJ1-4; D is unclear. The sequence was collected from an adult who was a healthcare worker with PCR-confirmed SARS-CoV-2 infection or an uninfected control (not recorded which). The DNA for the CDR3 is TGTGCCAGCAGTTACTCGTCGAGAGTTGCAGTCGAAAAACTGTTTTTT. Translation: CASSYSSRVAVEKLFF.